This T cell receptor (beta chain) stems from a study of blood T cell repertoires in COVID-19. Overall study context: Material from acute and convalescent COVID-19 was sourced from the United States, Italy and Spain. Sample material is recorded as cDNA or gDNA derived from T cells, B-cell-depleted T cells, or PBMCs.

This CDR3 is built from 12 residues. The ends were cut back, 5 bases at V and 6 bases at J, with 8 bases in the middle. The V gene's germline CDR1 is MNHEY and CDR2 SVGEGT. The repertoire was sequenced with immunoSEQ multiplex PCR; TCRdb's copy has only in-frame clones and lacks some. The data show approximately 190,000 clones, with around four fifths seen just once and around 6.3% held by the top ten. This sequence was found in a woman aged 40 to 50 with acute or convalescent COVID-19. The chain joins TRBV6-2 or TRBV6-3 to TRBJ2-1; D is possibly TRBD1 (6 bases). The sequencing input was peripheral blood. The CDR3 is CASSAQGNEQFF. The CDR3 bases are TGTGCCAGCAGTGCACAGGGCAATGAGCAGTTCTTC.